One and the same sample provided the 9 T cell receptor beta chains below, sequenced in a study of T cell repertoires in cytomegalovirus infection. Via MiXCR, TCRdb re-called the reads, giving one row per CDR3 protein. The sample comprises 800,000 to 950,000 distinct CDR3 sequences, 32% of which are singletons, and around 12% rests with the top ten. The antigens these receptors bind are not known. The sequencing used cultured CD8+ T cells from PBMCs, collected from culture after CMV antigen stimulation. The source of these receptors is a human donor in good health (CMV status not recorded). Some clones in this sample may be carry-over from other donors' samples.

This clonotype was seen only a few times. The chain joins TRBV7-8 to TRBJ2-7, with 14 bases matching TRBD2. Trimming at V came to 3 bases and at J to 7 bases, leaving 11 bases not matched to a gene. This CDR3 has 17 residues. Germline-derived CDR1 and CDR2 are SGHVS and FQNEAQ. The CDR3 sequence is CASSFRLAGGPVGEQYF. DNA for the CDR3: TGTGCCAGCAGCTTTAGACTAGCGGGGGGGCCGGTTGGTGAGCAGTACTTC.

A word on this clonotype: Since a much larger clone is just one base distant, this may be a read error. The chain recombines TRBV7-6 with TRBJ2-3; 10 bases match TRBD2. Germline CDR1 and CDR2: SGHVS and FNYEAQ. This CDR3 spans 16 amino acids. The ends lost 8 bases at V and 4 bases at J; junction bases unmatched: 12. CDR3: CASGPWTSGGSDTQYF. The CDR3 bases are TGTGCCAGCGGCCCCTGGACTAGCGGAGGATCAGATACGCAGTATTTT.

As to this clonotype: The junction departs from germline at one end; a sequencing error may be responsible. The CDR3 nucleotides read TGCGCCAGAAGCTTGCGACTAGCGGGATGGGAAGGCACAGATACGCAGTATTTT. Its protein product is CARSLRLAGWEGTDTQYF. The J gene is TRBJ2-3, the V gene TRBV5-1; TRBD2 agrees at 11 bases. The CDR3 sequence is 18 residues long. Per the germline V gene, CDR1 is SGHRS and CDR2 is YFSETQ.

The chain has TRBV6-6 and TRBJ2-3, with a tentative D call TRBD1 (6 bases). CDR1 and CDR2 (germline): MNHNY, SVGAGI (reference sequence). Between the trimmed V and J ends, which lost 4 bases and 0 bases, there was a span of 14 bases. This CDR3 is 16 amino acids long. The CDR3 reads CASSFDRRGSTDTQYF. The CDR3, as DNA: TGTGCCAGCAGTTTCGACAGGCGAGGTAGCACAGATACGCAGTATTTT.

There are a few counts of this clonotype. The chain has TRBV20-1 and TRBJ2-2, with a tentative D call TRBD2 (5 bases). The length of the CDR3 is 13 residues. Trimming left V 4 bases short and J 3 bases short, with 9 bases between. The V gene's germline CDR1 is DFQATT and CDR2 SNEGSKA (reference sequence). CDR3 sequence reads: CSAISGYTGELFF. DNA for the CDR3: TGCAGTGCTATAAGCGGTTACACCGGGGAGCTGTTTTTT.

In this sample, this clonotype turned up many times. V and J are TRBV7-8 and TRBJ1-4; 8 nucleotides line up with TRBD1. Germline CDR1 is SGHVS and CDR2 is FQNEAQ. The CDR3 runs 17 residues. V shed 1 base and J 3 bases; nucleotides not matched to a gene: 7. As DNA, the CDR3 is TGTGCCAGCAGCTTAGGGAGGCAGGGGGCAGCTAATGAAAAACTGTTTTTT. Translated, it gives CASSLGRQGAANEKLFF.

This clonotype came up many times. V and J are TRBV7-2 and TRBJ1-5, with D perhaps TRBD1 (6 bases). In germline, CDR1 is SGHTA, CDR2 FQGNSA. Trimming pared 5 bases from V and 0 bases from J, leaving 14 bases between. The CDR3 loop spans 16 amino acids. Written as DNA, the CDR3 is TGTGCCAGCAGCCCGGGACACTTTTATAGCAATCAGCCCCAGCATTTT. Its protein is CASSPGHFYSNQPQHF.

This chain's CDR3 is CASSYSISQPQHF. As DNA, the CDR3 is TGTGCCAGCAGTTACTCGATCAGTCAGCCCCAGCATTTT. This chain uses TRBV6-5 with TRBJ1-5, with D unclear. Germline values: CDR1 MNHEY, CDR2 SVGAGI. The CDR3 extends over 13 amino acids. The V and J ends lost 0 bases and 6 bases respectively, with 6 bases between them.

This clonotype was detected many times. J is TRBJ2-5 and V is TRBV12-3 or TRBV12-4; 9 bases match TRBD2. The ends lost 3 bases at V and 0 bases at J; junction bases unmatched: 8. The CDR3 is 17 residues long. The CDR3 is CASSFLLAGKNQETQYF. CDR3 DNA sequence: TGTGCCAGCAGTTTCCTCCTAGCGGGGAAAAACCAAGAGACCCAGTACTTC.